The next 17 T cell receptor beta chains were all read from a single sample in a study of T cell responses to AZD1222 COVID-19 vaccine. Libraries were prepared by immunoSEQ multiplex PCR; TCRdb keeps only in-frame clonotypes and omits some of them. This table has roughly 120,000 clones, 88% appearing once. Sequences were derived from peripheral blood, sampled on day 0 of AZD1222 vaccination. The receptors derive from an adult in good health.

This rearrangement joins TRBV5-1 to TRBJ2-7; D uncertain. The CDR3 contains 16 residues. Germline V CDR1 and CDR2: SGHRS, YFSETQ. Trimming left V 0 bases short and J 7 bases short, with 20 bases between. CDR3 DNA: TGCGCCAGCAGCTTGGAGTGGATGGCATCCTCGAAAGAGCAGTACTTC. Encoded protein: CASSLEWMASSKEQYF.

DNA for the CDR3: TGTGCCAGCAGCTTCAGCGGGGGAACTTACAATGAGCAGTTCTTC. It translates to CASSFSGGTYNEQFF. This chain links TRBV5-8 with TRBJ2-1, with TRBD2 identical over 8 bases. The CDR3 is 15 residues long. The J segment lost 4 bases and the V segment lost 2 bases, leaving 5 bases of the junction unmatched. Germline CDR1 and CDR2: SGHTS and YDEGEE.

The chain combines TRBV7-2 with TRBJ1-1; TRBD1 aligns across 9 bases. V lost 3 bases, J lost 0 bases, and 5 bases stayed unmatched. The CDR3 sequence is 16 residues long. Germline CDR1 is SGHTA and CDR2 is FQGNSA. CDR3 DNA sequence: TGTGCCAGCAGCTTGGGGGGGACAGGGATGAACACTGAAGCTTTCTTT. Translation gives CASSLGGTGMNTEAFF.

The CDR3 reads CASSPMTGSGVNTEAFF. CDR3 sequence (DNA): TGCGCCAGCAGCCCTATGACAGGGTCGGGGGTGAACACTGAAGCTTTCTTT. This chain joins TRBV5-1 and TRBJ1-1; 7 bases are shared with TRBD1. The V gene end was trimmed by 4 bases and the J gene end by 0 bases; junction bases not matched to a gene: 12. Germline values: CDR1 SGHRS, CDR2 YFSETQ. The CDR3 is 17 residues long.

The chain couples TRBV19 to TRBJ1-1, with D hard to call. The CDR3 totals 14 residues. CDR1 is LNHDA, CDR2 SQIVND, per germline (reference sequence). V lost 7 bases, J lost 1 base, and 13 bases lay in between. CDR3 nucleotides: TGTGCCAGTACCCCCTCCTCGGAGAACACTGAAGCTTTCTTT. It yields the protein CASTPSSENTEAFF.

The chain couples TRBV12-3 or TRBV12-4 to TRBJ2-1; TRBD2 is a possible D gene (5 bases). The V end was cut by 7 bases, the J end by 10 bases, with 17 bases between. This CDR3 has 13 amino acids. This chain's CDR3 is CASTPRVGSEQFF. The CDR3 DNA follows: TGTGCCAGCACCCCGAGAGTGGGGAGCGAGCAGTTCTTC.

The chain recombines TRBV4-2 with TRBJ1-1; D remains unclear. CDR3 length equals 14 residues. V dropped 0 bases and J dropped 8 bases, with 13 bases sitting between them. Per germline, CDR1 LGHNA and CDR2 YNFKEQ. This CDR3 is CASSQDGLGGEAFF. The CDR3 bases are TGTGCCAGCAGCCAAGATGGTTTAGGAGGGGAAGCTTTCTTT.

The V gene is TRBV28, the J gene TRBJ2-3; TRBD2 aligns across 11 bases. This CDR3 has 14 residues. Trimming cost V 4 bases and J 6 bases; bases outside gene matches: 3. Germline assignment: CDR1 MDHEN and CDR2 SYDVKM. The DNA for the CDR3 is TGTGCCAGCAGTTCTACTAGCGGGAGTGATACGCAGTATTTT. Encoded protein: CASSSTSGSDTQYF.

The chain links TRBV6-5 to TRBJ1-3; TRBD1 is a possible D gene (6 bases). From germline, CDR1 is MNHEY and CDR2 SVGAGI. The CDR3 sequence is 15 residues long. The V end lost 6 bases, the J end lost 0 bases, and 12 bases lay between the germline ends. The DNA for the CDR3 is TGTGCCAGCAGATATGACAGGTCCTCTGGAAACACCATATATTTT. This encodes CASRYDRSSGNTIYF.

The chain employs TRBV7-3 and TRBJ1-1; maybe TRBD1 (6 bases). Germline-derived CDR1 and CDR2 are SGHTA and FQGTGA. The CDR3 has 13 amino acids. V was clipped by 11 bases and J by 5 bases, with 18 bases between them. CDR3 residues: CAGGRRGGTEAFF. The CDR3 nucleotides are TGTGCCGGAGGGCGCAGGGGTGGAACTGAAGCTTTCTTT.

The gene calls are TRBV18 and TRBJ1-5, with D tentatively TRBD1 (6 bases). CDR1 and CDR2 from the germline V gene are KGHSH and LQKENI. The CDR3 consists of 15 residues. The ends were cut back, 3 bases at V and 0 bases at J, with 9 bases in the middle. CDR3 DNA: TGTGCCAGCTCACCCGGGACACATAGCAATCAGCCCCAGCATTTT. It encodes CASSPGTHSNQPQHF.

This clone was detected only a few times. V usage is TRBV4-3 and J usage is TRBJ1-6, with TRBD1 identical over 8 bases. Germline values: CDR1 LGHNA, CDR2 YSLEER. The CDR3 is made up of 15 amino acids. V dropped 3 bases and J dropped 7; count of bases not matched to a gene: 5. Here the CDR3 reads CASSQATGVNSPLHF. DNA of the CDR3: TGCGCCAGCAGCCAGGCGACAGGGGTGAATTCACCCCTCCACTTT.

The table lists this clone with a count of one. J is TRBJ1-6 and V is TRBV2, with D possibly matching TRBD1 (6 bases). The CDR3 has 12 amino acids. Trimming left V 7 bases short and J 7 bases short, with 8 bases between. Per germline, CDR1 SNHLY and CDR2 FYNNEI. The CDR3 loop is CASKDSNSPLHF. The CDR3 nucleotides read TGTGCCAGCAAGGACAGCAATTCACCCCTCCACTTT.

The chain links TRBV7-2 to TRBJ2-2, with 10 bases lining up with TRBD1. Germline V CDR1 and CDR2: SGHTA, FQGNSA. The CDR3 has 15 amino acids. J gave up 7 bases and V 5 bases, and 7 bases lay outside the gene matches. CDR3 in amino acids: CASSPRQGAVGELFF. CDR3 nucleotides: TGTGCCAGCAGCCCTAGACAGGGGGCGGTCGGGGAGCTGTTTTTT.

This clone was seen a single time. The V call is TRBV28, the J call TRBJ2-2; D gene uncertain. CDR3 size: 12 residues. V lost 6 bases to trimming and J lost 4 bases, with 6 bases between them. Germline lookup yields CDR1 MDHEN and CDR2 SYDVKM. CDR3 coding DNA: TGTGCCAGCAGAACAACCACCGGGGAGCTGTTTTTT. Its protein product is CASRTTTGELFF. Full variable domain (remainder filled in from reference TRBV28 and TRBJ2-2): DVKVTQSSRYLVKRTGEKVFLECVQDMDHENMFWYRQDPGLGLRLIYFSYDVKMKEKGDIPEGYSVSREKKERFSLILESASTNQTSMYLCASRTTTGELFFGEGSRLTVL.

The rearrangement links TRBV10-3 to TRBJ2-7, with D perhaps matching TRBD1 (6 bases). From germline, CDR1 is ENHRY and CDR2 SYGVKD. Trimming took off 2 bases at V and 3 bases at J, with 11 bases between the two ends. This CDR3 contains 14 residues. The CDR3 is CAISEGGSLYEQYF. The CDR3 DNA is TGTGCCATCAGTGAGGGGGGCAGCCTCTACGAGCAGTACTTC.

V gene TRBV28 combines with J gene TRBJ1-4; 7 bases fit TRBD1. CDR1 MDHEN and CDR2 SYDVKM come from the germline V gene. The CDR3 consists of 14 residues. The V and J ends lost 6 bases and 9 bases, in that order; junction bases with no gene match: 10. The CDR3 coding sequence is TGTGCCAGCAGACCGACAGGGATTACGAAAAAACTGTTTTTT. Its protein is CASRPTGITKKLFF.